This TCR beta chain was sequenced in a study of tumor-infiltrating lymphocytes in oesophageal squamous cell carcinoma. Via MiXCR, TCRdb re-called the PCR reads, giving one row per CDR3 protein. The table has fewer than 25,000 distinct CDR3 sequences, 34% seen once; the top ten hold 19%. There are many counts of this clonotype. CDR3 size: 14 residues. Per germline, CDR1 MGHRA and CDR2 YSYEKL. Trimming took 1 base from V and 5 from J, leaving 9 bases between them. What was sequenced was esophageal tumor tissue. The source is a female donor with esophageal squamous cell carcinoma. The J gene is TRBJ1-3, the V gene TRBV4-1, with a weak D call TRBD1 (5 bases). In DNA, the CDR3 is TGCGCCAGCAGCCAAGTGGGGGTTCGAAACACCATATATTTT. This sequence encodes CASSQVGVRNTIYF.